The clone carrying this T cell receptor (beta chain) was seen a few times. Its target is not known. The data are from a study of graft-versus-host responses after intestinal transplantation. Across the study: All recipients were given anti-thymocyte globulin induction, and tacrolimus and steroids were then administered for around three years.

Whole-study findings and limits: The marrow of recipients harbored GvH clones, and ileum or blood showed some of them first.

Per the germline V gene, CDR1 is SGHRS and CDR2 is YFSETQ. Trimming left V 2 bases short and J 0 bases short, with 9 bases between. The CDR3 has 14 amino acids. The data were produced by immunoSEQ multiplex PCR, yet TCRdb's version contains in-frame clones alone and is incomplete. The repertoire includes tens of thousands of clones, approximately 88% of them detected once, and 0.5% to 0.8% sits in the top ten. This chain joins TRBV5-1 and TRBJ2-7; D ambiguous. The source material was unstimulated CD4+ T cells sorted from spleen or lymph node cells, sampled before transplant. The TCR was taken from a human donor who was the organ donor for an intestinal transplant. The CDR3 nucleotides read TGCGCCAGCAGCTTAGCGAGTACCTCCTACGAGCAGTACTTC. This gives the protein CASSLASTSYEQYF.